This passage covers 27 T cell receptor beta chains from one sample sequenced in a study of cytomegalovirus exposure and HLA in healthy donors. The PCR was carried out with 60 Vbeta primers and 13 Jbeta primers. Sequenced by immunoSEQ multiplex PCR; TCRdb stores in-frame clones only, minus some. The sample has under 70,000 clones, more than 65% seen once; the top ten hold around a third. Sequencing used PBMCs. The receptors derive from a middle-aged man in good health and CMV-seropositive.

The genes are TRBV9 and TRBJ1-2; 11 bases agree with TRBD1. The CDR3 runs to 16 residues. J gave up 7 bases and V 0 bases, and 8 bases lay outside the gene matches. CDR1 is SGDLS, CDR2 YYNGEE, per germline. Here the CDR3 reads CASSVDRGQGVGGYTF. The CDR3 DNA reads TGTGCCAGCAGCGTAGACCGGGGACAGGGGGTAGGTGGCTACACCTTC.

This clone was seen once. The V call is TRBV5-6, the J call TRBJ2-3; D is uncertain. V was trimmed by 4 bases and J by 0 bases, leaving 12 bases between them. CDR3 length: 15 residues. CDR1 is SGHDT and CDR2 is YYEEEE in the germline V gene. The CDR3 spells CASSRRVGSTDTQYF. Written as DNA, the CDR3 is TGTGCCAGCAGCCGGCGTGTCGGGAGCACAGATACGCAGTATTTT.

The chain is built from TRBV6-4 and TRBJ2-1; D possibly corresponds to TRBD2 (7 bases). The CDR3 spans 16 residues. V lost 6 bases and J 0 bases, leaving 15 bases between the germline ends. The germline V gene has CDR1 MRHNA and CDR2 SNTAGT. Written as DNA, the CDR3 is TGTGCCAGCAGCCTGGAGGGGGGGAGCTCCTACAATGAGCAGTTCTTC. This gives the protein CASSLEGGSSYNEQFF.

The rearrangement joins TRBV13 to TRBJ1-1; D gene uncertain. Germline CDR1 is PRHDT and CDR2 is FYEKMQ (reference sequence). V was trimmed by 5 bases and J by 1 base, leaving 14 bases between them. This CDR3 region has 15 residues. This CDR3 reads CASSLYRRGNTEAFF. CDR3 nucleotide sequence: TGTGCCAGCAGCCTGTATAGGCGGGGGAACACTGAAGCTTTCTTT.

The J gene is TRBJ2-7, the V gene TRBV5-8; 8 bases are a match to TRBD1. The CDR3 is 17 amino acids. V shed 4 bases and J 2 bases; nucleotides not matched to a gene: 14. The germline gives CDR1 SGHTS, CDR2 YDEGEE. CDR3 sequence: CASSTRGPGQATYEQYF. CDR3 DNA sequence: TGTGCCAGCAGCACTCGAGGTCCGGGACAGGCGACCTACGAGCAGTACTTC. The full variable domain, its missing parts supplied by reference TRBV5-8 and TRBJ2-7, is EAGVTQSPTHLIKTRGQQATLRCSPISGHTSVYWYQQALGLGLQFLLWYDEGEERNRGNFPPRFSGRQFPNYSSELNVNALELEDSALYLCASSTRGPGQATYEQYFGPGTRLTVT.

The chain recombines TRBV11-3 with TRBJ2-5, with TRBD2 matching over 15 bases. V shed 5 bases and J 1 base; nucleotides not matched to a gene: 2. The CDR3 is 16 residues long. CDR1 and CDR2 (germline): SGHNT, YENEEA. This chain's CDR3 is CASSPGLAGGQETQYF. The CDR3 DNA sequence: TGTGCCAGCAGCCCGGGACTAGCGGGGGGCCAAGAGACCCAGTACTTC.

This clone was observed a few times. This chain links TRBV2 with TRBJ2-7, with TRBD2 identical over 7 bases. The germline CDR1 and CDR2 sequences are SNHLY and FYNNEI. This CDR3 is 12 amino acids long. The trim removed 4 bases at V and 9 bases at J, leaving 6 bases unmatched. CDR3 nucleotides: TGTGCCAGCAGTGTTGGGCCGGGAGGGCAGTACTTC. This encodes CASSVGPGGQYF. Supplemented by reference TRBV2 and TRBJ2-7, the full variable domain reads EPEVTQTPSHQVTQMGQEVILRCVPISNHLYFYWYRQILGQKVEFLVSFYNNEISEKSEIFDDQFSVERPDGSNFTLKIRSTKLEDSAMYFCASSVGPGGQYFGPGTRLTVT.

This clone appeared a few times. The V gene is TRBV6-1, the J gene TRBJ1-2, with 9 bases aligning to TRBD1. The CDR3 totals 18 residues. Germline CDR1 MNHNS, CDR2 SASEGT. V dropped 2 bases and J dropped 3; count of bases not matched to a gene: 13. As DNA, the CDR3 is TGTGCCAGCAGTGAAATAATGCAGTTTACAGGGGGCCACTATGGCTACACCTTC. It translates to CASSEIMQFTGGHYGYTF.

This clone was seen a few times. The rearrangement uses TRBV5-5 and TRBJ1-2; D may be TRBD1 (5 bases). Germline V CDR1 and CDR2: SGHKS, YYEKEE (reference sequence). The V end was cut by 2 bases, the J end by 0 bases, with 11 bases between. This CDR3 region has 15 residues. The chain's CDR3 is CASSFTGLPNYGYTF. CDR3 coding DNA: TGTGCCAGCAGCTTTACGGGACTTCCTAACTATGGCTACACCTTC.

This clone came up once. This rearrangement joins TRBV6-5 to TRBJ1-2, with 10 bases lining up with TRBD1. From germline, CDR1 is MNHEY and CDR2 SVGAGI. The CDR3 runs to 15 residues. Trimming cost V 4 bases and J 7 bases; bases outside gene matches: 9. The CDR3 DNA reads TGTGCCAGCAGTTCGGGACAGGGGTCCCCGCGTGGCTACACCTTC. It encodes CASSSGQGSPRGYTF.

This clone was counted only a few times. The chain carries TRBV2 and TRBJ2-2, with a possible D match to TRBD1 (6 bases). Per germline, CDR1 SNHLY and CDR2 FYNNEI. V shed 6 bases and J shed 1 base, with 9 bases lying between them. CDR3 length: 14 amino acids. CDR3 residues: CASRKQGNTGELFF. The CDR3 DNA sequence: TGTGCCAGCAGGAAACAGGGGAACACCGGGGAGCTGTTTTTT.

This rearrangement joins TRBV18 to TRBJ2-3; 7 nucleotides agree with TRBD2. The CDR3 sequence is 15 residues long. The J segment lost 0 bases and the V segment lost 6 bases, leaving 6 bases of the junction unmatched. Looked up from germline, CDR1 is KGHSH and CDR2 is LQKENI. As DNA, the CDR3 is TGTGCCAGCTCCTTTAGTAGCGGGAGCACAGATACGCAGTATTTT. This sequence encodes CASSFSSGSTDTQYF.

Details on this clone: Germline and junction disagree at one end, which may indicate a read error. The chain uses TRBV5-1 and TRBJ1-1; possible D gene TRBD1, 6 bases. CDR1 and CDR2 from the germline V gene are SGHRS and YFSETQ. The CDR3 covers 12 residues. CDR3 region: CAGSSNEGGAFF. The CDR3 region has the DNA TGCGCCGGCAGCTCGAACGAAGGGGGAGCTTTCTTT.

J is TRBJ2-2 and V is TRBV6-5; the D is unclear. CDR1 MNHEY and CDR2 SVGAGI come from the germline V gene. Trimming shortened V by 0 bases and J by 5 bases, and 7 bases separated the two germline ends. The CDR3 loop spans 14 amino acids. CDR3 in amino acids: CASSYSMRTGELFF. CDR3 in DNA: TGTGCCAGCAGTTACTCTATGAGGACCGGGGAGCTGTTTTTT.

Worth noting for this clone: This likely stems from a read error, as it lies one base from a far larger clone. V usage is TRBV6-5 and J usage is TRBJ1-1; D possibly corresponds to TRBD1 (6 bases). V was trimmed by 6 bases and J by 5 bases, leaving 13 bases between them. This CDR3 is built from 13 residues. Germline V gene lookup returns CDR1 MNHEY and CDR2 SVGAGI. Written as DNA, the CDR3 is TGTGCCAGCAGGCGACAGGCGGCAACTGAAGCTTTCTTT. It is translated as CASRRQAATEAFF.

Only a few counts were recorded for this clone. The CDR3 here is CASSLAVGSNEQFF. The CDR3 DNA sequence: TGTGCCAGCAGCTTAGCGGTGGGGAGCAATGAGCAGTTCTTC. The chain is built from TRBV7-9 and TRBJ2-1, with TRBD2 as a possible D gene (5 bases). Germline V CDR1 and CDR2: SEHNR, FQNEAQ (reference sequence). The V end was cut by 0 bases, the J end by 6 bases, with 9 bases between. The CDR3 is made up of 14 amino acids.

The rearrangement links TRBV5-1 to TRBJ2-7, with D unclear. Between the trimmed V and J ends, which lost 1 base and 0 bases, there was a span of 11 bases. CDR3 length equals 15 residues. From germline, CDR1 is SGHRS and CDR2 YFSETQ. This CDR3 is CASSLREASSYEQYF. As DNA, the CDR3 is TGCGCCAGCAGCTTGCGAGAAGCTAGCTCCTACGAGCAGTACTTC.

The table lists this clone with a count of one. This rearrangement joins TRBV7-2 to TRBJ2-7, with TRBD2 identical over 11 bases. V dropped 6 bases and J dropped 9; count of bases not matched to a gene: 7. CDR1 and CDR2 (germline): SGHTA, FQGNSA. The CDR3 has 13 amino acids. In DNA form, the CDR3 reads TGTGCCAGCAGTTCCGGGACTAGCGGCAGGCAGTACTTC. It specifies CASSSGTSGRQYF.

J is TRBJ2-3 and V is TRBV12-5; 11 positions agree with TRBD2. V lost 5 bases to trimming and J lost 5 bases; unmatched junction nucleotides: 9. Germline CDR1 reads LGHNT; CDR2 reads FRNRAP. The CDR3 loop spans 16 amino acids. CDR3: CASGPILAGVGDTQYF. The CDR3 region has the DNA TGTGCTAGTGGTCCCATACTAGCGGGGGTCGGAGATACGCAGTATTTT.

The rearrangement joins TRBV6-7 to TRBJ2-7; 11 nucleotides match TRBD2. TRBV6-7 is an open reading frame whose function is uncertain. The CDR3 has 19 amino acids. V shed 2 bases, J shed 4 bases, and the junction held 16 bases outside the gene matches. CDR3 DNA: TGTGCCAGCAGTTACGTCCCTAGCGGGGGGCCCGGAAACCAGTACGAGCAGTACTTC. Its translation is CASSYVPSGGPGNQYEQYF.

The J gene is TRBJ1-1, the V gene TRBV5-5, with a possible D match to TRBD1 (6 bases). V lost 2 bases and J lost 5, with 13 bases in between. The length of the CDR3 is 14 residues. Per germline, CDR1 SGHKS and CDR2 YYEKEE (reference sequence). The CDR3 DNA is TGTGCCAGCAGCTTCAGGGGTGGTGAGACTGAAGCTTTCTTT. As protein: CASSFRGGETEAFF.

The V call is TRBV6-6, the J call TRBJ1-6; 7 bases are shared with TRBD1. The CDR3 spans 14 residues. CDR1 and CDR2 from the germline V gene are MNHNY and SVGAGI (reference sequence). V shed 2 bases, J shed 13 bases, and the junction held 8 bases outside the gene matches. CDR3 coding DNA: TGTGCCAGCAGTTACGGCGGGACAGAGTTCCCCCTCCACTTT. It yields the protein CASSYGGTEFPLHF.

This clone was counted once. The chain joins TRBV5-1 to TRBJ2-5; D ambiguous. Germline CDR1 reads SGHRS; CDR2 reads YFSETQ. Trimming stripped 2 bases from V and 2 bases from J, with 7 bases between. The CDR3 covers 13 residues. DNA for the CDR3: TGCGCCAGCAGCTTCCCCCAACAAGAGACCCAGTACTTC. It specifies CASSFPQQETQYF.

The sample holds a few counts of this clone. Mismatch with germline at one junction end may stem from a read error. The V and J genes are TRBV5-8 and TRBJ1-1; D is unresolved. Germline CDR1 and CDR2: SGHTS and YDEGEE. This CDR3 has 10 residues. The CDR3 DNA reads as TGTGCCAGCAGCTTTGGGCCTAACCTATTT. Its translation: CASSFGPNLF.

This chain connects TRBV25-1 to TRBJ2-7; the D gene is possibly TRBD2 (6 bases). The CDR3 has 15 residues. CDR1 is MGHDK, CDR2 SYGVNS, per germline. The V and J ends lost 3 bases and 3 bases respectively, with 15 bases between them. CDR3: CASSDPWGEDYEQYF. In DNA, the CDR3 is TGTGCCAGCAGTGACCCTTGGGGGGAGGACTACGAGCAGTACTTC.

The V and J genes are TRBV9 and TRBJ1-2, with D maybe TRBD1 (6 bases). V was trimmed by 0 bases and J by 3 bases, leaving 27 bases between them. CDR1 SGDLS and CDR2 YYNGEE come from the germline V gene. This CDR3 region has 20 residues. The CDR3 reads CASSVGGFFRDKRADYGYTF. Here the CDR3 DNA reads TGTGCCAGCAGCGTAGGGGGGTTTTTCAGGGACAAGCGTGCGGACTATGGCTACACCTTC. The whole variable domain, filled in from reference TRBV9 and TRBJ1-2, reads DSGVTQTPKHLITATGQRVTLRCSPRSGDLSVYWYQQSLDQGLQFLIQYYNGEERAKGNILERFSAQQFPDLHSELNLSSLELGDSALYFCASSVGGFFRDKRADYGYTFGSGTRLTVV.

CDR3 in amino acids: CASSLEGIAGGNEQYF. In nucleotides, the CDR3 is TGTGCCAGCAGCCTCGAGGGAATAGCGGGGGGTAACGAGCAGTACTTC. This chain uses TRBV5-4 with TRBJ2-7; 10 bases align to TRBD2. Trimming took 4 bases from V and 5 from J; bases not matched to a gene: 12. Germline V CDR1 and CDR2: SGHNT, YYREEE (reference sequence). This CDR3 is built from 16 residues.